This record looks at one T cell receptor (beta chain) sequence and its context. Primers for the PCR totalled 60 Vbeta and 13 Jbeta. The protocol was immunoSEQ multiplex PCR, while the TCRdb copy is restricted to in-frame clones and leaves out a portion. The repertoire includes about 77,000 clones, about 84% of them detected once, and 3% to 3.5% sits in the top ten. These data belong to a study of cytomegalovirus exposure and HLA in healthy donors. Study details: Out of 150 million to 200 million T cells, an earlier analysis found some 120 million unique TCR beta sequences in total.

Donors likely had unrecorded immune exposures despite being nominally healthy when sampled. Germline CDR1 is SGHTA and CDR2 is FQGNSA. V was pared by 5 bases and J by 0 bases, with 14 bases between. The CDR3 sequence is 16 residues long. This TCR came from a man aged 40-49 years in good health and CMV-seronegative. The chain uses TRBV7-2 and TRBJ1-5; D is possibly TRBD1 (5 bases). Sequencing was performed on PBMCs. Here the CDR3 DNA reads TGTGCCAGCAGCCCTGTGGGGGGACTTAGCAATCAGCCCCAGCATTTT. Its protein is CASSPVGGLSNQPQHF.